This paragraph covers one T cell receptor beta chain sequence. Sequenced by immunoSEQ multiplex PCR; TCRdb stores in-frame clones only, minus some. The sample lists 35,000 to 40,000 clones, roughly 86% occurring once. This CDR3 is 13 amino acids long. Germline V lookup: CDR1 MNHEY, CDR2 SMNVEV (reference sequence). The trim removed 6 bases at V and 6 bases at J, leaving 8 bases unmatched. The data were taken from a study of blood T cell repertoires in COVID-19. Study context: T cells, B-cell-depleted T cells, or PBMCs supplied cDNA or gDNA.

Sequences were obtained from peripheral blood. The sequence came from a human donor in a cohort sampled during active COVID-19. This chain joins TRBV27 and TRBJ2-7; 7 bases are shared with TRBD1. CDR3 loop: CASSFTGVGEQYF. The DNA for the CDR3 is TGTGCCAGCAGCTTCACAGGGGTCGGCGAGCAGTACTTC.